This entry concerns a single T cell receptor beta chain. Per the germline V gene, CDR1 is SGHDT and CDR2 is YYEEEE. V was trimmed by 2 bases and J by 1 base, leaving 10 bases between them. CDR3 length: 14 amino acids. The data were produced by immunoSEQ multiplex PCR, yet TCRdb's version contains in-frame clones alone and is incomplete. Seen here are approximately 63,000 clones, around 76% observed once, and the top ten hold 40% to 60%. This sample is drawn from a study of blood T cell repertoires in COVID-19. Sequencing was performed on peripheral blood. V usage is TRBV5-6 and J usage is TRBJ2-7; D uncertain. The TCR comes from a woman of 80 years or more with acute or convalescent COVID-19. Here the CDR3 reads CASSFVFLSYEQYF. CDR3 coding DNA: TGTGCCAGCAGCTTTGTCTTTTTATCCTACGAGCAGTACTTC.